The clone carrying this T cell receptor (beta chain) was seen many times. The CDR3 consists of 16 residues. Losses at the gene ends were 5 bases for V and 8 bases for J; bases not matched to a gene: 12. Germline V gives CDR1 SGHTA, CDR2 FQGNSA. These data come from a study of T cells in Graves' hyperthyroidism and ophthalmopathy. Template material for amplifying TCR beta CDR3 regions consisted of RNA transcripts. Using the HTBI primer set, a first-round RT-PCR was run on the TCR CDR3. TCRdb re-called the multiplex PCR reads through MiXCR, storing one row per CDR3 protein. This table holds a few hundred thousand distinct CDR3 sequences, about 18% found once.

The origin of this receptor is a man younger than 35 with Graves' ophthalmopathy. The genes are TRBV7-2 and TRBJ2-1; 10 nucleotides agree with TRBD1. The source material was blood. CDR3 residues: CASSPLSGTGVHEQFF. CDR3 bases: TGTGCCAGCAGCCCATTGTCCGGGACAGGGGTGCATGAGCAGTTCTTC.